This T cell receptor beta chain was sequenced during a study of blood T cell repertoires in COVID-19. About the study: The origin of the acute and convalescent COVID-19 samples was the United States, Italy and Spain. In each case, the material was cDNA or gDNA derived from T cells, B-cell-depleted T cells, or PBMCs.

The CDR3 spans 12 residues. V was shortened by 2 bases and J by 5 bases, with 9 bases between the two germline ends. Germline-derived CDR1 and CDR2 are GTSNPN and SVGIG (reference sequence). Per the study methods: Amplification from reference gene primers served as the basis for estimated nucleated cell counts. Sequencing used immunoSEQ multiplex PCR; TCRdb keeps in-frame clones, though not all of them. Clone size and V and J calls were adopted from that table, with D and trimming inferred from the DNA. The data contain under 200,000 clones, 80% to 90% of them singletons. The V and J genes are TRBV30 and TRBJ1-1; D perhaps matches TRBD1 (5 bases). The receptor's source is a woman in her seventies with acute or convalescent COVID-19. Specimen: peripheral blood. The CDR3 loop is CAWSPQGTEAFF. DNA for the CDR3: TGTGCCTGGAGTCCCCAGGGTACTGAAGCTTTCTTT.